Many counts were recorded for the clone carrying this T cell receptor beta chain. The target antigen is unknown. The CDR3 loop spans 13 amino acids. The germline V gene encodes CDR1 SQVTM and CDR2 ANQGSEA. Trimming removed 8 bases from V and 3 bases from J; junction bases left unmatched: 9. Unique molecular identifiers were used to barcode this TCRbeta library. TCRdb independently ran MiXCR on the PCR reads; one entry per CDR3 protein. The sample lists fewer than 550,000 distinct CDR3 sequences; over 9.5% were seen once. This sample is drawn from a study of T-cell reconstitution after alpha-beta-depleted transplantation in children. Study observations and caveats: About two months after transplant, alpha-beta T cells reportedly came from several hundred expanded graft clones.

The sequence was collected from a child under 10 years old with inherited bone marrow failure, due to receive a stem cell transplant. Sequences were derived from PBMCs, sampled before TCRalphabeta/CD19-depleted stem cell transplant. The chain uses TRBV29-1 and TRBJ1-1, with 7 bases matching TRBD1. CDR3 in amino acids: CSTRQGGDTEAFF. The CDR3 region has the DNA TGCAGCACCCGACAGGGCGGAGACACTGAAGCTTTCTTT.